The TCR beta chain under discussion was sequenced for a study of siplizumab effects on memory and regulatory T cells. Across three donor pairs, the naive, memory, effector memory and TEMRA subsets were sequenced without stimulation. Assaying covered roughly 92,000 TCR templates per sample. Sequencing used immunoSEQ multiplex PCR; TCRdb keeps in-frame clones, though not all of them. This table has approximately 94,000 clones, roughly 96% appearing once. This CDR3 spans 15 amino acids. The germline gives CDR1 LGHNA, CDR2 YNFKEQ. Trimming cost V 0 bases and J 0 bases, with 6 bases left between them. Broader study findings: A major contribution to the alloresponse seemed to be made by naive T cells, which seemed more diverse than memory cells. Siplizumab significantly reduced alloreactive sequences traceable to unstimulated CD4+ memory cells.

Details on this clone: What it recognizes is unknown.

The gene calls are TRBV4-2 and TRBJ1-5; D is unclear. The sequenced sample consisted of naive CD4+ T cells sorted from blood. The sequence was collected from a human donor in good health. The CDR3 nucleotides are TGTGCCAGCAGCCAAGAAGTTATTAGCAATCAGCCCCAGCATTTT. Its translation is CASSQEVISNQPQHF.